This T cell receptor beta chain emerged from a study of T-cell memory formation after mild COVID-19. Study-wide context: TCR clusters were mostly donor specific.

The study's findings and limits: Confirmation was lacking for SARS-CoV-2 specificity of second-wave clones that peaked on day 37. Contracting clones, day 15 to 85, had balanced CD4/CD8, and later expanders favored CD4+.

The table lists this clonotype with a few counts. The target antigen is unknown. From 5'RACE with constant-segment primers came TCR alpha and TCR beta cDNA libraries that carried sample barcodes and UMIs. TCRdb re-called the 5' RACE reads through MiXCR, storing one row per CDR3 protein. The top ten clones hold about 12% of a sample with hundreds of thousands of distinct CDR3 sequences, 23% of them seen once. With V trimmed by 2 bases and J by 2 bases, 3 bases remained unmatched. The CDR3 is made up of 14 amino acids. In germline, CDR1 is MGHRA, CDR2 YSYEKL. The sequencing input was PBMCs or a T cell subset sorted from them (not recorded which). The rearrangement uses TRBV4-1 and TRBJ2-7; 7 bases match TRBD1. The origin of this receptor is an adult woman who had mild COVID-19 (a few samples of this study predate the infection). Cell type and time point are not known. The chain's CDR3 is CASSQTGETYEQYF. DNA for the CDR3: TGCGCCAGCAGCCAAACAGGGGAAACCTACGAGCAGTACTTC.